This T cell receptor beta chain was retrieved from a study of blood T cell repertoires in COVID-19 (dated by TCRdb to about 2020). Describing the broader study: The collaborator samples originated in the United States, Italy and Spain and spanned the acute and convalescent phases of COVID-19. The prospective study material was composed of cDNA or gDNA derived from T cells, B-cell-depleted T cells, or PBMCs. Deeply sampled blood TCRbeta repertoires from subjects exposed to, actively infected with, or recovered from COVID-19 were included in the dataset. Where HLA class I and class II types were available, the types were taken from metadata supplied by the sample provider, not from assay-based typing. Samples were obtained from the ongoing ImmuneRACE study (first 160 participants) and from some 1,300 subjects provided by 6 global collaborators. A de-identified subject ID, COVID-19 status, age in years and sex were almost always included in the sample metadata. The repertoires were released in a freely available public database intended as a resource for research on the immune response to SARS-CoV-2. What the research found in general, with its limitations: Clinical and demographic metadata were provided uncurated, with the amount varying by source and participant.

At one collaborating source in Seattle, patients were enrolled during active infection and were followed longitudinally through the course of disease. Whole blood was collected in K2EDTA tubes by collaborating institutions according to the institutions' own protocols. For TCRbeta analysis, collaborators shipped samples in one of three forms: frozen whole blood, isolated PBMCs, or DNA extracted from either of those sample types. The immunoSEQ Assay, a bias-controlled multiplex PCR, was used to amplify TCRbeta CDR3 regions from genomic DNA. In the source study's methods: Nucleated cell counts per sample were estimated from amplification of reference gene primers within the assay. To quantify the absolute abundance of each unique TCRbeta CDR3 rearrangement, sequence reads were collapsed and filtered. Productive Simpson clonality was computed per sample as the square root of Simpson's diversity index over productive rearrangements. The table comes from immuneACCESS by way of TCRdb, which keeps in-frame sequences with V and J called. Part of the clones is missing from these tables; in studies checked, under half for an unresolved V gene and the rest for unknown reasons. That table is the source of V, J and clone size, and D and trimming were worked out from the DNA. This sample gives roughly 150,000 clones in total; more than 75% of them show up just once. The ten biggest clones cover 2% to 3% of the sample.

Points on this clone: Its cognate antigen has yet to be identified. No base quality information exists; no much larger clone differs at one position.

Including the terminal cysteine and phenylalanine, the CDR3 comprises 20 residues. The retained sequence is limited to the CDR3, 60 bases, with the frame set at the first base. What was sequenced was peripheral blood. The chain links TRBV21-1 with TRBJ1-6; TRBD1, the D gene given by the table, was not confirmed from the DNA. TRBV21-1 represents a pseudogene. This TCR derives from a woman older than 75 with COVID-19, enrolled during active disease. The DNA reads TGTGCCAGCAGCAAACCTTGTTTCCAGGGATGGGCGTGCTATAATTCACCCCTCCACTTT. This translates into CASSKPCFQGWACYNSPLHF.